One sample yielded the 6 T cell receptor beta chains listed below, sequenced in a study of beta chain features in type 1 diabetes. Isolated RNA was reverse transcribed in full, so expressed TCRB transcripts were sequenced. Sequenced by immunoSEQ multiplex PCR; TCRdb stores in-frame clones only, minus some. The table lists 810,000 or so clones, roughly a sixth of them singletons. The specimen was naive CD4+ T cells from blood. The receptors were sampled from a woman younger than 30 in good health.

The table lists this clone with a few counts. The chain is built from TRBV13 and TRBJ2-7, with TRBD1 matching over 7 bases. The CDR3 covers 15 residues. Trimming took 4 bases from V and 3 from J; bases not matched to a gene: 9. Per the germline V gene, CDR1 is PRHDT and CDR2 is FYEKMQ (reference sequence). This CDR3 reads CASSSYRDRGYEQYF. The CDR3 DNA is TGTGCCAGCAGCTCATACCGGGACAGAGGCTACGAGCAGTACTTC.

This sequence joins TRBV6-5 and TRBJ2-1; no clear D gene. Germline V lookup: CDR1 MNHEY, CDR2 SVGAGI. V was shortened by 7 bases and J by 5 bases, with 9 bases between the two germline ends. This CDR3 region has 12 residues. The CDR3 region is CASMGRNNEQFF. The CDR3 bases are TGTGCCAGCATGGGCAGAAACAATGAGCAGTTCTTC.

This clone was counted a few times. The J gene is TRBJ2-3, the V gene TRBV7-2; D gene uncertain. This CDR3 has 15 amino acids. Trimming left V 2 bases short and J 4 bases short, with 13 bases between. From germline, CDR1 is SGHTA and CDR2 FQGNSA. CDR3 protein: CASSLWAGAADTQYF. The CDR3 region has the DNA TGTGCCAGCAGCTTATGGGCAGGTGCCGCAGATACGCAGTATTTT.

This clone was observed a handful of times. The CDR3 nucleotides are TGCAGCGGCACACTCGGACAGGGATATGAGCAGTTCTTC. It is translated as CSGTLGQGYEQFF. V gene TRBV29-1 combines with J gene TRBJ2-1; 8 bases are a match to TRBD1. V trimming: 7 bases; J trimming: 8 bases; junction bases outside the gene matches: 10. Germline V gives CDR1 SQVTM, CDR2 ANQGSEA. There are 13 residues in the CDR3.

This clone was counted a few times. In DNA form, the CDR3 reads TGTGCCAGCAGCTTTTTCGGCCCCACCGGGGAGCTGTTTTTT. Residues: CASSFFGPTGELFF. V gene TRBV5-6 combines with J gene TRBJ2-2; D ambiguous. From germline, CDR1 is SGHDT and CDR2 YYEEEE. CDR3 length: 14 residues. Between the trimmed V and J ends, which lost 2 bases and 4 bases, there was a span of 9 bases.

This clone was found a few times. V is TRBV29-1 and J is TRBJ1-2, with 7 bases lining up with TRBD1. Germline V gene lookup returns CDR1 SQVTM and CDR2 ANQGSEA. The junction had 17 bases not matched to a gene; V was cut back by 8 bases and J by 8 bases. The CDR3 runs 14 residues. The CDR3, as DNA: TGCAGCTCATGGGGGCCAGACAGGGCTATGGGCTACACCTTC. Protein: CSSWGPDRAMGYTF. The variable domain in full, with the rest retrieved from reference TRBV29-1 and TRBJ1-2, is SAVISQKPSRDICQRGTSLTIQCQVDSQVTMMFWYRQQPGQSLTLIATANQGSEATYESGFVIDKFPISRPNLTFSTLTVSNMSPEDSSIYLCSSWGPDRAMGYTFGSGTRLTVV.